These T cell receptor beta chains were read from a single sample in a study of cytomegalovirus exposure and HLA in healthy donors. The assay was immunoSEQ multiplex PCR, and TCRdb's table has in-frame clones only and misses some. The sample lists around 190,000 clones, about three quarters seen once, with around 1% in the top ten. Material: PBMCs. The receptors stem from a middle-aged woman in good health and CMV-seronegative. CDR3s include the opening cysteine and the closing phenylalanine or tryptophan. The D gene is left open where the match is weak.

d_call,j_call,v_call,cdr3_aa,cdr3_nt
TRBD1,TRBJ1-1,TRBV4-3,CASSQVADRGRDTEAFF,TGCGCCAGCAGCCAAGTCGCGGACAGGGGGCGCGACACTGAAGCTTTCTTT
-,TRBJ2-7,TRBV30,CAWVKPGLLSFYEQYF,TGTGCCTGGGTCAAGCCGGGTCTCCTCTCTTTCTACGAGCAGTACTTC
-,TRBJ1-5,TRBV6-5,CASSYIEGEPQHF,TGTGCCAGCAGTTACATAGAGGGGGAACCCCAGCATTTT
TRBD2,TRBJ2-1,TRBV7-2,CASSLLAGYNEQFF,TGTGCCAGCAGCTTGCTAGCGGGGTACAATGAGCAGTTCTTC
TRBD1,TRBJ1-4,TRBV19,CASSFIPGQVMKGLFF,TGTGCCAGTAGTTTCATACCGGGACAGGTAATGAAAGGACTGTTTTTT
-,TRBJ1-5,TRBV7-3,CASSFGSNQPQHF,TGTGCCAGCAGCTTTGGCAGCAATCAGCCCCAGCATTTT
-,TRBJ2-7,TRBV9,CASSVSWGAYEQYF,TGTGCCAGCAGCGTATCGTGGGGGGCCTACGAGCAGTACTTC
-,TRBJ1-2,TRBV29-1,CSVAGPGGGYTF,TGCAGCGTGGCAGGACCGGGGGGAGGCTACACCTTC
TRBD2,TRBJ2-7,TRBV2,CASRRGRMSYEQYF,TGTGCCAGCAGGCGGGGGAGGATGTCCTACGAGCAGTACTTC
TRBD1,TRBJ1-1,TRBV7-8,CASSHRQGNTEAFF,TGTGCCAGCAGTCATCGACAGGGGAACACTGAAGCTTTCTTT